This entry features one T cell receptor beta chain sequence. Its specificity is not known. Only in-frame clones appear in the TCRdb table, and some are missing; sequencing was by immunoSEQ multiplex PCR. The sample records some 65,000 clones, 87% being singletons. This specimen belongs to a study of CD4 T cells in relation to SARS-CoV-2 and coronaviruses. Study overall: The restricting HLA molecule for shared crossreactive spike epitopes was mapped.

The CDR3 consists of 14 residues. Trimming cost V 4 bases and J 9 bases, with 18 bases left between them. Germline values: CDR1 LGHDT, CDR2 YNNKEL (reference sequence). Overall study results and limits: No donor gave both pre-pandemic and post-infection samples.

Unexposed donor CD4+ T cells date from 2011-2018, before the COVID-19 pandemic. The sequence was collected from a human donor in good health. Input material: memory CD4+ T cells from PBMCs. The rearrangement links TRBV3-1 (or the pseudogene TRBV3-2) to TRBJ2-5, with a possible D match to TRBD2 (6 bases). The CDR3 nucleotides are TGTGCCAGCAGCCCACCGGGACTGCCTGAGGCCCAGTACTTC. It is translated as CASSPPGLPEAQYF.